The rows below give T cell receptor beta chains drawn from one sample of a study of T cell responses to AZD1222 COVID-19 vaccine. Clones were sequenced by immunoSEQ multiplex PCR, and TCRdb holds only the in-frame ones, with some missing. The sample yields approximately 120,000 clones, 80% to 90% seen once. Sequences were derived from peripheral blood, sampled on day 0 of AZD1222 vaccination. These receptors were obtained from an adult in good health. Each CDR3 is given with its conserved first and last residue. The D gene is left open where the match is weak. Not every row has a clone size; where given, it reads once, few, many or a size class.

j_call: TRBJ1-2
d_call: TRBD1
v_call: TRBV6-1
clone_size: -
cdr3_aa: CASSEVIVDRAYGYTF
cdr3_nt: TGTGCCAGCAGTGAAGTTATCGTGGACAGGGCTTATGGCTACACCTTC

j_call: TRBJ2-7
d_call: -
v_call: TRBV7-9
clone_size: -
cdr3_aa: CASSPGSYEQYF
cdr3_nt: TGTGCCAGCAGCCCGGGGTCCTACGAGCAGTACTTC

j_call: TRBJ2-7
d_call: -
v_call: TRBV6-5
clone_size: once
cdr3_aa: CASSAYRGAGYEQYF
cdr3_nt: TGTGCCAGCTCTGCTTACCGTGGGGCCGGCTACGAGCAGTACTTC

j_call: TRBJ1-4
d_call: -
v_call: TRBV6-5
clone_size: -
cdr3_aa: CASSYGLGNNEKLFF
cdr3_nt: TGTGCCAGCAGTTACGGTCTCGGAAATAATGAAAAACTGTTTTTT

j_call: TRBJ2-1
d_call: -
v_call: TRBV6-6
clone_size: -
cdr3_aa: CASSYQRAGLNEQFF
cdr3_nt: TGTGCCAGCAGTTACCAGCGGGCCGGCCTCAATGAGCAGTTCTTC

j_call: TRBJ1-2
d_call: -
v_call: TRBV28
clone_size: -
cdr3_aa: CASSSTTVLDYGYTF
cdr3_nt: TGTGCCAGCAGTTCCACGACAGTTTTGGACTATGGCTACACCTTC

j_call: TRBJ2-6
d_call: TRBD2
v_call: TRBV9
clone_size: -
cdr3_aa: CASSSGAGSGANVLTF
cdr3_nt: TGTGCCAGCAGTAGCGGGGCGGGCTCTGGGGCCAACGTCCTGACTTTC

j_call: TRBJ1-2
d_call: -
v_call: TRBV25-1
clone_size: -
cdr3_aa: CASSGGGTYYGYTF
cdr3_nt: TGTGCCAGCAGTGGCGGTGGCACTTACTATGGCTACACCTTC

j_call: TRBJ2-7
d_call: TRBD2
v_call: TRBV7-2
clone_size: -
cdr3_aa: CASSPLGLAGAYEQYF
cdr3_nt: TGTGCCAGCAGCCCACTAGGACTAGCGGGGGCCTACGAGCAGTACTTC

j_call: TRBJ1-6
d_call: -
v_call: TRBV4-3
clone_size: -
cdr3_aa: CASSLRQDGTSPLHF
cdr3_nt: TGCGCCAGCAGCCTTAGACAGGACGGCACTTCACCCCTCCACTTT

j_call: TRBJ2-1
d_call: TRBD2
v_call: TRBV7-7
clone_size: -
cdr3_aa: CASSPAGLAGYNEQFF
cdr3_nt: TGTGCCAGCAGCCCAGCGGGACTAGCGGGTTACAATGAGCAGTTCTTC

j_call: TRBJ1-4
d_call: -
v_call: TRBV5-1
clone_size: few
cdr3_aa: CASRIGQGEKLFF
cdr3_nt: TGCGCCAGCAGAATTGGGCAGGGTGAAAAACTGTTTTTT

j_call: TRBJ1-2
d_call: TRBD1
v_call: TRBV5-5
clone_size: -
cdr3_aa: CASSPPVARDRGLPNYGYTF
cdr3_nt: TGTGCCAGCAGCCCACCTGTTGCCCGGGACAGGGGGCTCCCTAACTATGGCTACACCTTC

j_call: TRBJ1-5
d_call: -
v_call: TRBV2
clone_size: few
cdr3_aa: CASTPTNSNQPQHF
cdr3_nt: TGTGCCAGCACGCCGACTAATAGCAATCAGCCCCAGCATTTT

j_call: TRBJ1-1
d_call: -
v_call: TRBV19
clone_size: -
cdr3_aa: CASREGNTEAFF
cdr3_nt: TGTGCCAGTCGGGAGGGAAACACTGAAGCTTTCTTT

j_call: TRBJ2-7
d_call: -
v_call: TRBV18
clone_size: -
cdr3_aa: CASSPEDVGSYEQYF
cdr3_nt: TGTGCCAGCTCACCAGAAGACGTCGGGAGCTACGAGCAGTACTTC

j_call: TRBJ1-4
d_call: -
v_call: TRBV29-1
clone_size: -
cdr3_aa: CSVFSGEKLFF
cdr3_nt: TGCAGCGTTTTCTCGGGTGAAAAACTGTTTTTT

j_call: TRBJ2-2
d_call: TRBD1
v_call: TRBV6-2/TRBV6-3
clone_size: -
cdr3_aa: CASSLDRENTGELFF
cdr3_nt: TGTGCCAGCAGCCTCGACAGGGAGAACACCGGGGAGCTGTTTTTT

j_call: TRBJ1-2
d_call: -
v_call: TRBV4-2
clone_size: -
cdr3_aa: CASSQGQGAEGYTF
cdr3_nt: TGTGCCAGCAGCCAGGGCCAAGGGGCTGAAGGCTACACCTTC

j_call: TRBJ1-2
d_call: -
v_call: TRBV5-6
clone_size: -
cdr3_aa: CASSWTVPNYGYTF
cdr3_nt: TGTGCCAGCAGCTGGACAGTCCCTAACTATGGCTACACCTTC

j_call: TRBJ2-3
d_call: -
v_call: TRBV18
clone_size: -
cdr3_aa: CASSQRGTDTQYF
cdr3_nt: TGTGCCAGCTCACAGCGGGGCACAGATACGCAGTATTTT

j_call: TRBJ2-2
d_call: -
v_call: TRBV9
clone_size: -
cdr3_aa: CASRGNTGELFF
cdr3_nt: TGTGCCAGCAGGGGGAACACCGGGGAGCTGTTTTTT

j_call: TRBJ1-1
d_call: -
v_call: TRBV20-1
clone_size: -
cdr3_aa: CSAKEVPEAFF
cdr3_nt: TGCAGTGCTAAGGAGGTCCCTGAAGCTTTCTTT

j_call: TRBJ2-1
d_call: TRBD1
v_call: TRBV24-1
clone_size: -
cdr3_aa: CATSDFGTVNNEQFF
cdr3_nt: TGTGCCACCAGTGATTTCGGGACAGTTAACAATGAGCAGTTCTTC

j_call: TRBJ1-2
d_call: -
v_call: TRBV4-1
clone_size: once
cdr3_aa: CASSQALGSLVYGYTF
cdr3_nt: TGCGCCAGCAGCCAAGCTTTGGGAAGCCTTGTCTATGGCTACACCTTC

j_call: TRBJ2-1
d_call: -
v_call: TRBV7-2
clone_size: -
cdr3_aa: CASSLSAATWDEQFF
cdr3_nt: TGTGCCAGCAGCTTATCAGCGGCCACCTGGGATGAGCAGTTCTTC

j_call: TRBJ1-2
d_call: -
v_call: TRBV5-4
clone_size: -
cdr3_aa: CASSLGDTGNYGYTF
cdr3_nt: TGTGCCAGCAGCTTGGGGGACACGGGGAACTATGGCTACACCTTC

j_call: TRBJ2-7
d_call: TRBD2
v_call: TRBV2
clone_size: -
cdr3_aa: CASRRTSGTYEQYF
cdr3_nt: TGTGCCAGCCGAAGGACTAGCGGGACCTACGAGCAGTACTTC

j_call: TRBJ2-5
d_call: -
v_call: TRBV7-3
clone_size: once
cdr3_aa: CASSLVDQETQYF
cdr3_nt: TGTGCCAGCAGCCTGGTAGATCAAGAGACCCAGTACTTC

j_call: TRBJ2-7
d_call: -
v_call: TRBV12-3/TRBV12-4
clone_size: few
cdr3_aa: CASRQSGAYEQYF
cdr3_nt: TGTGCCAGCAGACAATCTGGAGCCTACGAGCAGTACTTC

j_call: TRBJ1-2
d_call: -
v_call: TRBV7-9
clone_size: -
cdr3_aa: CASSLLQANYGYTF
cdr3_nt: TGTGCCAGCAGCTTACTCCAGGCGAACTATGGCTACACCTTC

j_call: TRBJ2-1
d_call: -
v_call: TRBV2
clone_size: -
cdr3_aa: CASSERRRDNEQFF
cdr3_nt: TGTGCCAGCAGTGAGAGGAGGCGCGACAATGAGCAGTTCTTC

j_call: TRBJ2-1
d_call: TRBD2
v_call: TRBV7-8
clone_size: -
cdr3_aa: CASSLGSGGLREQFF
cdr3_nt: TGTGCCAGCAGCTTAGGCAGCGGGGGGCTTCGGGAGCAGTTCTTC

j_call: TRBJ2-7
d_call: -
v_call: TRBV7-7
clone_size: -
cdr3_aa: CASSLGLGSAYEQYF
cdr3_nt: TGTGCCAGCAGCTTAGGCCTCGGGAGCGCCTACGAGCAGTACTTC

j_call: TRBJ1-6
d_call: -
v_call: TRBV30
clone_size: few
cdr3_aa: CAWSVGQGGNSPLHF
cdr3_nt: TGTGCCTGGAGTGTGGGGCAGGGAGGTAATTCACCCCTCCACTTT

j_call: TRBJ2-6
d_call: TRBD2
v_call: TRBV7-2
clone_size: -
cdr3_aa: CASSPGLDGANVLTF
cdr3_nt: TGTGCCAGCAGCCCCGGACTAGATGGGGCCAACGTCCTGACTTTC

j_call: TRBJ2-2
d_call: -
v_call: TRBV5-6
clone_size: -
cdr3_aa: CASSLVLSGELFF
cdr3_nt: TGTGCCAGCAGCTTGGTCCTCTCCGGGGAGCTGTTTTTT

j_call: TRBJ1-6
d_call: TRBD1
v_call: TRBV5-4
clone_size: few
cdr3_aa: CASSYRGPDSPLHF
cdr3_nt: TGTGCCAGCAGCTACAGGGGACCGGATTCACCCCTCCACTTT

j_call: TRBJ1-1
d_call: TRBD1
v_call: TRBV6-4
clone_size: -
cdr3_aa: CASSDWDRVVTEAFF
cdr3_nt: TGTGCCAGCAGTGACTGGGACAGGGTTGTTACTGAAGCTTTCTTT

j_call: TRBJ1-5
d_call: -
v_call: TRBV12-3/TRBV12-4
clone_size: -
cdr3_aa: CASSLGGPQHF
cdr3_nt: TGTGCCAGCAGTTTAGGGGGGCCCCAGCATTTT

j_call: TRBJ1-4
d_call: TRBD1
v_call: TRBV19
clone_size: -
cdr3_aa: CASSINVVTDREEEKLFF
cdr3_nt: TGTGCCAGTAGTATTAACGTCGTCACGGACAGGGAAGAGGAAAAACTGTTTTTT

j_call: TRBJ2-1
d_call: -
v_call: TRBV7-8
clone_size: -
cdr3_aa: CASSRQVPYNEQFF
cdr3_nt: TGTGCCAGCAGCCGACAGGTACCCTACAATGAGCAGTTCTTC

j_call: TRBJ1-2
d_call: -
v_call: TRBV7-9
clone_size: -
cdr3_aa: CASSLDGRGYGYTF
cdr3_nt: TGTGCCAGCAGCCTGGACGGACGTGGCTATGGCTACACCTTC

j_call: TRBJ1-5
d_call: TRBD1
v_call: TRBV27
clone_size: -
cdr3_aa: CASSVGTGRQPQHF
cdr3_nt: TGTGCCAGCAGTGTAGGGACAGGGAGACAGCCCCAGCATTTT

j_call: TRBJ2-3
d_call: -
v_call: TRBV5-4
clone_size: -
cdr3_aa: CASMYYATDTQYF
cdr3_nt: TGTGCCAGCATGTACTATGCAACAGATACGCAGTATTTT

j_call: TRBJ2-7
d_call: TRBD2
v_call: TRBV5-6
clone_size: -
cdr3_aa: CASSPPGTSGRQYF
cdr3_nt: TGTGCCAGCAGCCCACCCGGGACTAGCGGGAGGCAGTACTTC

j_call: TRBJ2-7
d_call: -
v_call: TRBV18
clone_size: -
cdr3_aa: CASSPQSRRQGHEQYF
cdr3_nt: TGTGCCAGCTCACCACAAAGCCGACGGCAGGGCCACGAGCAGTACTTC

j_call: TRBJ1-2
d_call: -
v_call: TRBV3-1/TRBV3-2
clone_size: few
cdr3_aa: CASSHYRAAYGYTF
cdr3_nt: TGTGCCAGCAGCCACTACAGGGCCGCCTATGGCTACACCTTC

j_call: TRBJ1-1
d_call: -
v_call: TRBV5-1
clone_size: -
cdr3_aa: CASKVQGNTEAFF
cdr3_nt: TGCGCCAGCAAGGTACAGGGGAACACTGAAGCTTTCTTT

j_call: TRBJ1-2
d_call: -
v_call: TRBV3-1/TRBV3-2
clone_size: -
cdr3_aa: CASSQDLFGYTF
cdr3_nt: TGTGCCAGCAGCCAAGATCTCTTTGGTTACACCTTC

j_call: TRBJ1-2
d_call: TRBD1
v_call: TRBV15
clone_size: few
cdr3_aa: CATSTDRQGVHTF
cdr3_nt: TGTGCCACCAGCACCGACCGACAGGGAGTTCACACCTTC

j_call: TRBJ2-5
d_call: TRBD1
v_call: TRBV11-2
clone_size: -
cdr3_aa: CASSARTGEETQYF
cdr3_nt: TGTGCCAGCAGCGCTCGGACAGGGGAGGAGACCCAGTACTTC

j_call: TRBJ2-7
d_call: TRBD2
v_call: TRBV27
clone_size: once
cdr3_aa: CASSFNSGEPGISYEQYF
cdr3_nt: TGTGCCAGCAGTTTTAATAGCGGGGAGCCTGGAATCTCCTACGAGCAGTACTTC